This TCR beta chain was recovered during a study of blood T cell repertoires in COVID-19. Study at large: Material from acute and convalescent COVID-19 was sourced from the United States, Italy and Spain. The cDNA or gDNA used as material had been derived from T cells, B-cell-depleted T cells, or PBMCs.

In the authors' methods: Amplification of reference gene primers provided the estimated nucleated cell counts. Libraries were prepared by immunoSEQ multiplex PCR; TCRdb keeps only in-frame clonotypes and omits some of them. Clonal size and the V and J genes are those of that table, whereas D and trimming came from the DNA. Among 43,000 or so clones listed, 87% were seen once. Material for sequencing was peripheral blood. The TCR originated in a woman older than 75 with active COVID-19.

CDR3 sequence: CASSIGLAGAQETQYF. The CDR3 nucleotides read TGTGCCAGCAGCATAGGACTAGCGGGGGCCCAGGAGACCCAGTACTTC. The chain carries TRBV5-4 and TRBJ2-5; the match to TRBD2 covers 13 bases. Looked up from germline, CDR1 is SGHNT and CDR2 is YYREEE (reference sequence). After removal of 4 bases from V and 5 bases from J, the junction contained 8 bases not matched to a gene. The CDR3 totals 16 residues.